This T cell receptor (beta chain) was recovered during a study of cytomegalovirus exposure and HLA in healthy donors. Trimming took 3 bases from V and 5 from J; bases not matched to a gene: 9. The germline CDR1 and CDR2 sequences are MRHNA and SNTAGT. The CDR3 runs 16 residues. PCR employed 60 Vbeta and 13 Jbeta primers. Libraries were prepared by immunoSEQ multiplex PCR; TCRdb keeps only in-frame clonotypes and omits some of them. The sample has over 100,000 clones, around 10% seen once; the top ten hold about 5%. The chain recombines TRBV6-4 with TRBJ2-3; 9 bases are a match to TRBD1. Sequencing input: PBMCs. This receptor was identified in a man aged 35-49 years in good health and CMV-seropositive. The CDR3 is CASSESSGQGGDTQYF. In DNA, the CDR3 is TGTGCCAGCAGTGAGAGTTCGGGACAGGGTGGAGATACGCAGTATTTT.